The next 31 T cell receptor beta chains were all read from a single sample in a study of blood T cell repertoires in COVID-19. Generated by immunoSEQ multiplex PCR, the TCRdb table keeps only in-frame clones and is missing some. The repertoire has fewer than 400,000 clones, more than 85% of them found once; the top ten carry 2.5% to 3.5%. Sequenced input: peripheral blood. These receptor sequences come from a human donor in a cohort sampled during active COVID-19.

This CDR3 is CAWSVSDKGKLFF. The CDR3 DNA follows: TGTGCCTGGAGTGTTAGTGACAAAGGAAAACTGTTTTTT. V and J are TRBV30 and TRBJ1-4; no definite D call. The CDR3 spans 13 residues. V was cut by 0 bases and J by 10 bases, with 12 bases left in between. Germline V gene lookup returns CDR1 GTSNPN and CDR2 SVGIG (reference sequence).

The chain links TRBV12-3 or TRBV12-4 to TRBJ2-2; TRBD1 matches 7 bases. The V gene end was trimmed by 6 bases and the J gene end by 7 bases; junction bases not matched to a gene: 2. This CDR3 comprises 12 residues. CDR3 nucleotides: TGTGCCAGCAGAGGGGGCGTCGGGGAGCTGTTTTTT. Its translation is CASRGGVGELFF.

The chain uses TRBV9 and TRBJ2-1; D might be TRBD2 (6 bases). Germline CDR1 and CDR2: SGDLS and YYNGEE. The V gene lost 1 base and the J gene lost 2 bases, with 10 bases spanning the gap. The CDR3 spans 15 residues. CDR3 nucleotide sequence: TGTGCCAGCAGCGTACACGGCGGGGCCTACAATGAGCAGTTCTTC. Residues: CASSVHGGAYNEQFF.

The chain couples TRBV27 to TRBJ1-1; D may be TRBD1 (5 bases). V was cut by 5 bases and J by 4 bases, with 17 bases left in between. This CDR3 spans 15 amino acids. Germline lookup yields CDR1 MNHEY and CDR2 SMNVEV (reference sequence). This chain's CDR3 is CASSTPGLGTTEAFF. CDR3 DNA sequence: TGTGCCAGCAGTACACCGGGACTTGGAACCACTGAAGCTTTCTTT.

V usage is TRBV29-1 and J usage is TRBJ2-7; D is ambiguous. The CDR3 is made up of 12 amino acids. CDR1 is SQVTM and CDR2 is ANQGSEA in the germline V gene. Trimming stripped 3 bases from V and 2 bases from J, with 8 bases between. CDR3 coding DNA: TGCAGCGTTGAGGCTGGCCCCTACGAGCAGTACTTC. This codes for CSVEAGPYEQYF.

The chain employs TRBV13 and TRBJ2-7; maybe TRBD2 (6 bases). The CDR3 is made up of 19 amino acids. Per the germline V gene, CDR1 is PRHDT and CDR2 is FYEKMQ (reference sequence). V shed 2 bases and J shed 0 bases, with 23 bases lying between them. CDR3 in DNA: TGTGCCAGCAGCTTAACCCTCCGCTTTAGCGGTTTAAGCTCCTACGAGCAGTACTTC. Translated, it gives CASSLTLRFSGLSSYEQYF. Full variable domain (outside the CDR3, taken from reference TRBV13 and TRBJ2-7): AAGVIQSPRHLIKEKRETATLKCYPIPRHDTVYWYQQGPGQDPQFLISFYEKMQSDKGSIPDRFSAQQFSDYHSELNMSSLELGDSALYFCASSLTLRFSGLSSYEQYFGPGTRLTVT.

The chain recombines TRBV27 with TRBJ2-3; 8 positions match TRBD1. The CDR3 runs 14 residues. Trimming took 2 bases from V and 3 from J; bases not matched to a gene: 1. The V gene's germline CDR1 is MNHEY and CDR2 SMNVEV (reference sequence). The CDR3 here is CASSLNRGTDTQYF. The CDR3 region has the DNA TGTGCCAGCAGTTTAAACAGGGGGACAGATACGCAGTATTTT.

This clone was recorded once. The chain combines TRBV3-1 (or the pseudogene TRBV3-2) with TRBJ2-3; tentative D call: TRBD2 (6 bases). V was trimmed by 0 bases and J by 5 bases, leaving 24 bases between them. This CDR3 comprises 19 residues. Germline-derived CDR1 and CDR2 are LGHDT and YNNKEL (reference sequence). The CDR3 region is CASSQDDPWAGQPEDTQYF. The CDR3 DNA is TGTGCCAGCAGCCAAGATGACCCGTGGGCGGGGCAACCAGAAGATACGCAGTATTTT.

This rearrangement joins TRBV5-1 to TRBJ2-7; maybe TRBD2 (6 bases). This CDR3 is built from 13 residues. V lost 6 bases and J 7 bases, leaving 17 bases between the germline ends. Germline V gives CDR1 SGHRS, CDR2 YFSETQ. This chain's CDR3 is CASTDAGGLEQYF. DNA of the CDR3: TGCGCCAGCACCGACGCCGGAGGGTTAGAGCAGTACTTC.

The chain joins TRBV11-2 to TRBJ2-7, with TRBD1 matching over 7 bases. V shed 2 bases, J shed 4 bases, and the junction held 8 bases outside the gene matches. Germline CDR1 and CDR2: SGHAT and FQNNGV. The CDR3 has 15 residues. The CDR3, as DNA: TGTGCCAGCAGCTTATCTGGGGGACAGTTTTACGAGCAGTACTTC. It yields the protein CASSLSGGQFYEQYF. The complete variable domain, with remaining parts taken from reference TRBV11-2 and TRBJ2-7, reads EAGVAQSPRYKIIEKRQSVAFWCNPISGHATLYWYQQILGQGPKLLIQFQNNGVVDDSQLPKDRFSAERLKGVDSTLKIQPAKLEDSAVYLCASSLSGGQFYEQYFGPGTRLTVT.

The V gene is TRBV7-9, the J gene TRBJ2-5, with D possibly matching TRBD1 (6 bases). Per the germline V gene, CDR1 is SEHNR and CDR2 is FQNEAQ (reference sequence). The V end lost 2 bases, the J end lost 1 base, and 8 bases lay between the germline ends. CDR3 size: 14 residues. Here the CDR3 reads CASSLSDSQETQYF. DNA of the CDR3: TGTGCCAGCAGCTTATCGGACAGCCAAGAGACCCAGTACTTC.

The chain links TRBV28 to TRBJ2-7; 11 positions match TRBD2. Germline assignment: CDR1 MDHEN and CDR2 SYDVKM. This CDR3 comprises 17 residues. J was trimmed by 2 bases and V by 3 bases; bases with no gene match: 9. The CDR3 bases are TGTGCCAGCAGTTTTACGTCTAGCGGGAGGAGGACCTACGAGCAGTACTTC. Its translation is CASSFTSSGRRTYEQYF.

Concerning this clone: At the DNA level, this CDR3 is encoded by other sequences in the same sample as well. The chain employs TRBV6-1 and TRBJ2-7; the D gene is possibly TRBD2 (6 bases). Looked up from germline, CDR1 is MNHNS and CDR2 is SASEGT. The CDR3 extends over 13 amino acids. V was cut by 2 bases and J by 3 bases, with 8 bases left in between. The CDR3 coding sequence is TGTGCCAGCAGTGAACTAGCGCTCTACGAGCAGTACTTC. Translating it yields CASSELALYEQYF.

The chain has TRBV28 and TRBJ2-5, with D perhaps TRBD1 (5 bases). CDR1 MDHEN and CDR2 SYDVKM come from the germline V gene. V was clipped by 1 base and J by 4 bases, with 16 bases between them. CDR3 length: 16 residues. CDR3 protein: CASSLLGPDSGETQYF. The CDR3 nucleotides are TGTGCCAGCAGTTTATTGGGGCCTGACAGTGGAGAGACCCAGTACTTC.

The CDR3 nucleotides are TGTGCCAGCACCACGACAGGGCAGGGGCACGACATTCAGTACTTC. As protein: CASTTTGQGHDIQYF. The rearrangement joins TRBV27 to TRBJ2-4; 7 bases fit TRBD1. With V trimmed by 7 bases and J by 8 bases, 14 bases remained unmatched. CDR1 is MNHEY and CDR2 is SMNVEV in the germline V gene (reference sequence). The CDR3 is 15 amino acids.

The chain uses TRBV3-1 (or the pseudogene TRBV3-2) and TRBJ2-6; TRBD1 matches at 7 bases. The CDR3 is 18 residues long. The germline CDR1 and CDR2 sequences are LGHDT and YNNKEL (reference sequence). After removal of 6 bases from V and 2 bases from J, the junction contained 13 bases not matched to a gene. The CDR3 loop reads CASRSTDRDPPGANVLTF. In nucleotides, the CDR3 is TGTGCCAGCAGGTCGACAGACAGGGACCCACCTGGGGCCAACGTCCTGACTTTC.

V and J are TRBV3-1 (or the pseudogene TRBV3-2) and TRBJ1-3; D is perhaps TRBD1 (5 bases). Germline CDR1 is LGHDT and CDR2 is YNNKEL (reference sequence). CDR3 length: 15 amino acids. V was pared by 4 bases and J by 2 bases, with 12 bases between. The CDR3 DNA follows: TGTGCCAGCAGCCTTGACAGTCAAGCTGGAAACACCATATATTTT. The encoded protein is CASSLDSQAGNTIYF.

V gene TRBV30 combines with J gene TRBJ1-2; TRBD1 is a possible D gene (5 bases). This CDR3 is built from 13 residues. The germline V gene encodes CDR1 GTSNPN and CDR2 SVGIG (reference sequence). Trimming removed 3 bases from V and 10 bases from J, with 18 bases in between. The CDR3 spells CAWRLDGALDYTF. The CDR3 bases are TGTGCCTGGAGGCTGGATGGGGCCCTCGACTACACCTTC.

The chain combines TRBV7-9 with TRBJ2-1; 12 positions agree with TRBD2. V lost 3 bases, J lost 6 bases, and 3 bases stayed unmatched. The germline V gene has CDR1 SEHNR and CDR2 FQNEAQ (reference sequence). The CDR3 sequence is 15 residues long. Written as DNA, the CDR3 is TGTGCCAGCAGCTTGCGACTAGCGGGAGCCAATGAGCAGTTCTTC. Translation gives CASSLRLAGANEQFF.

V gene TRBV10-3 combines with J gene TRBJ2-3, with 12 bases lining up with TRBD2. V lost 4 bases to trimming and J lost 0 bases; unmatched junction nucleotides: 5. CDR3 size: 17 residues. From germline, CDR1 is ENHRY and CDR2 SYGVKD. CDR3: CAISGLAGAASTDTQYF. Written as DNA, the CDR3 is TGTGCCATCAGTGGACTAGCGGGAGCCGCTAGCACAGATACGCAGTATTTT.

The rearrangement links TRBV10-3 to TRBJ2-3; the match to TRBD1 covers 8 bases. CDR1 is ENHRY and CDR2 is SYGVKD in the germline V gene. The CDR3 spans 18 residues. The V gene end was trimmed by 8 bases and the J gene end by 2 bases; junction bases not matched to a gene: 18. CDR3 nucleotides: TGTGCCATCCGGGGATCACCGGGACAGGTCCTCCTCACAGATACGCAGTATTTT. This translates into CAIRGSPGQVLLTDTQYF.

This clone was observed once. CDR3 coding DNA: TGCGCCAGCAGTCCCCTAGCGGGAGGCAATGAGCAGTTCTTC. Translated: CASSPLAGGNEQFF. V is TRBV10-1 and J is TRBJ2-1; TRBD2 matches at 11 bases. From germline, CDR1 is WNHNN and CDR2 SYGVQD (reference sequence). V lost 5 bases to trimming and J lost 6 bases; unmatched junction nucleotides: 3. This CDR3 has 14 amino acids.

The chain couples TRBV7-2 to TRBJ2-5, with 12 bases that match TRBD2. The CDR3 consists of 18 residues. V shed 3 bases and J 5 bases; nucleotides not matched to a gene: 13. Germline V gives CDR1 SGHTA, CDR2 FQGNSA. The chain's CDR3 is CASSFLWTSGNPSETQYF. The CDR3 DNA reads TGTGCCAGCAGCTTCCTCTGGACTAGCGGGAACCCCTCGGAGACCCAGTACTTC.

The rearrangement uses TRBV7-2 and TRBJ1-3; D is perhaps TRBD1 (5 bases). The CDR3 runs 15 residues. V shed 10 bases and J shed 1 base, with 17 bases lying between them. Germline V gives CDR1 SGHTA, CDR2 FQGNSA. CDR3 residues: CATSQERGSGNTIYF. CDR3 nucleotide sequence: TGTGCCACATCCCAGGAAAGGGGTTCTGGAAACACCATATATTTT.

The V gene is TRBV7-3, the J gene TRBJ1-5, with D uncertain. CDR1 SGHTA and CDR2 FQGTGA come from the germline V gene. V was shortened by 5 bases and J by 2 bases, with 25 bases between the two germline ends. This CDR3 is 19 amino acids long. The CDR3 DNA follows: TGTGCCAGCAGCCCCAACAAAGGGTTCCGGGGTTATGGCAATCAGCCCCAGCATTTT. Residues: CASSPNKGFRGYGNQPQHF.

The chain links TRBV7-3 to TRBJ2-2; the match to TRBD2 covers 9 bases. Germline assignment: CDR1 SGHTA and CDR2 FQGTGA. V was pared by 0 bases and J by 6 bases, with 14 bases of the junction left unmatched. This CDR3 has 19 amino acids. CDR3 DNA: TGTGCCAGCAGCTTAACCCCCCGCGTAGTAGCGGGAGCTTCCGGGGAGCTGTTTTTT. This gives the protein CASSLTPRVVAGASGELFF.

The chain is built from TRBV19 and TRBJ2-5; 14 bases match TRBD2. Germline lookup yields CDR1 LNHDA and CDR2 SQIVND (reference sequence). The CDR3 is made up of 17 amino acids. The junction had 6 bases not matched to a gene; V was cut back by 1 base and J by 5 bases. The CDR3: CASSIGGLAGVRETQYF. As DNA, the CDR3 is TGTGCCAGTAGTATAGGGGGACTAGCGGGAGTACGGGAGACCCAGTACTTC.

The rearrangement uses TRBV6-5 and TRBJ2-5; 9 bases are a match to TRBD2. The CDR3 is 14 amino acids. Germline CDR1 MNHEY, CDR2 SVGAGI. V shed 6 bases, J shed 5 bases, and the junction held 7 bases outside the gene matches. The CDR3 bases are TGTGCCAGCAGGGCCACGGCGGGGGGGGAGACCCAGTACTTC. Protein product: CASRATAGGETQYF.

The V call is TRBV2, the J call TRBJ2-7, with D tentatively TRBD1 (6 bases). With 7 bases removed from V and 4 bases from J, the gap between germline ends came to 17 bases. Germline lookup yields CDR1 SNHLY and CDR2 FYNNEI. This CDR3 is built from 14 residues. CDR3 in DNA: TGTGCCAGCACGGATTCAGGACAGAAATACGAGCAGTACTTC. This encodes CASTDSGQKYEQYF. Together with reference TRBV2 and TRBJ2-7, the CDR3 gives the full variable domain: EPEVTQTPSHQVTQMGQEVILRCVPISNHLYFYWYRQILGQKVEFLVSFYNNEISEKSEIFDDQFSVERPDGSNFTLKIRSTKLEDSAMYFCASTDSGQKYEQYFGPGTRLTVT.

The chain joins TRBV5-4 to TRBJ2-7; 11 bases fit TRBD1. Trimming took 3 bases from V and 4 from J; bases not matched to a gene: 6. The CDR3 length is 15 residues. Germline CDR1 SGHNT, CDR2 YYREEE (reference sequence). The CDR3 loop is CASSSGTGGLYEQYF. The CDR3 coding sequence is TGTGCCAGCAGCTCTGGGACAGGGGGACTGTACGAGCAGTACTTC.

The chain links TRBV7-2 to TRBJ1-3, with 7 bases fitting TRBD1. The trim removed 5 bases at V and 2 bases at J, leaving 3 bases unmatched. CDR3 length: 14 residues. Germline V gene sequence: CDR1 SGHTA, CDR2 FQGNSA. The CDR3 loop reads CASSPDRAGNTIYF. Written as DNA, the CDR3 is TGTGCCAGCAGCCCCGACAGGGCTGGAAACACCATATATTTT.